The 27 T cell receptor beta chains below all came from one sample that was sequenced in a study of T cell responses to AZD1222 COVID-19 vaccine. This table comes from immunoSEQ multiplex PCR, and its TCRdb copy is limited to in-frame clones, with some not included. This table holds about 45,000 clones, around 80% found once. The sample consisted of peripheral blood, taken on day 0 of AZD1222 vaccination. These receptors were obtained from an adult in good health.

This sequence joins TRBV28 and TRBJ1-4; a possible D gene is TRBD1 (6 bases). The V and J ends lost 8 bases and 6 bases respectively, with 10 bases between them. Germline loops: CDR1 MDHEN, CDR2 SYDVKM. The CDR3 runs 12 residues. The DNA of the CDR3 is TGTGCCAGCGGGGGGCGAGATGAAAAACTGTTTTTT. This codes for CASGGRDEKLFF.

J is TRBJ2-7 and V is TRBV11-2, with D maybe TRBD1 (5 bases). CDR3 size: 14 residues. The germline V and J ends were trimmed by 5 bases and 5 bases, with 16 bases remaining between them. CDR1 and CDR2 from the germline V gene are SGHAT and FQNNGV. CDR3 in amino acids: CASSPRFGAHEQYF. Here the CDR3 DNA reads TGTGCCAGCAGCCCCCGTTTTGGGGCCCACGAGCAGTACTTC.

The rearrangement joins TRBV6-5 to TRBJ1-1, with D possibly TRBD1 on 5 matching bases. Germline CDR1 and CDR2: MNHEY and SVGAGI. The CDR3 sequence is 14 residues long. Trimming shortened V by 8 bases and J by 0 bases, and 13 bases separated the two germline ends. The CDR3 protein is CASFRWGMNTEAFF. The DNA for the CDR3 is TGTGCCAGCTTCCGATGGGGGATGAACACTGAAGCTTTCTTT.

V usage is TRBV19 and J usage is TRBJ1-1; D is unclear. V lost 3 bases to trimming and J lost 1 base, with 9 bases between them. The CDR3 is made up of 14 amino acids. Germline-derived CDR1 and CDR2 are LNHDA and SQIVND (reference sequence). CDR3 coding DNA: TGTGCCAGTAGTATCGGAGGTGCGAACACTGAAGCTTTCTTT. It translates to CASSIGGANTEAFF.

The chain has TRBV19 and TRBJ1-5; D ambiguous. V lost 11 bases to trimming and J lost 2 bases, with 16 bases between them. The CDR3 is 14 residues long. Germline V lookup: CDR1 LNHDA, CDR2 SQIVND (reference sequence). CDR3 sequence (DNA): TGTGCCTTGGGAGGTTCTTCGGGCAATCAGCCCCAGCATTTT. This sequence encodes CALGGSSGNQPQHF.

This clone was seen more than once but under ten times. The J gene is TRBJ2-5, the V gene TRBV2; 10 nucleotides match TRBD1. The CDR3 sequence is 15 residues long. In germline, CDR1 is SNHLY, CDR2 FYNNEI. V trimming: 6 bases; J trimming: 9 bases; junction bases outside the gene matches: 13. CDR3 sequence (DNA): TGTGCCAGCAGCGAGACAGGGGGCCCGTCGATGTCCCAGTACTTC. It yields the protein CASSETGGPSMSQYF.

This chain links TRBV6-7 with TRBJ2-3; D is unresolved. TRBV6-7 is filed as an ORF, its function uncertain. The CDR3 spans 14 residues. Trimming cost V 6 bases and J 1 base, with 11 bases left between them. CDR3 in DNA: TGTGCCAGCAGACCCCCCTACTGCACAGATACGCAGTATTTT. This codes for CASRPPYCTDTQYF.

Only a few counts were recorded for this clone. This chain uses TRBV28 with TRBJ1-2; D is uncertain. CDR3 length: 12 residues. The V and J ends lost 7 bases and 3 bases respectively, with 9 bases between them. Germline assignment: CDR1 MDHEN and CDR2 SYDVKM. CDR3 loop: CASTKWDYGYTF. CDR3 nucleotides: TGTGCCAGCACCAAATGGGACTATGGCTACACCTTC.

V and J are TRBV18 and TRBJ1-1; tentative D call: TRBD1 (5 bases). V lost 3 bases and J lost 0, with 8 bases in between. The CDR3 totals 14 residues. The germline CDR1 and CDR2 sequences are KGHSH and LQKENI. The CDR3 sequence is CASSPGGVNTEAFF. DNA for the CDR3: TGTGCCAGCTCACCTGGGGGGGTGAACACTGAAGCTTTCTTT.

The V and J genes are TRBV5-1 and TRBJ2-2; 10 bases are shared with TRBD2. The CDR3 length is 17 residues. With V trimmed by 5 bases and J by 6 bases, 13 bases remained unmatched. Germline V gene data show CDR1 as SGHRS and CDR2 as YFSETQ. CDR3 loop: CASRSLAGAKRAGELFF. The CDR3 region has the DNA TGCGCCAGCAGGAGTCTAGCGGGGGCCAAACGGGCCGGGGAGCTGTTTTTT.

This chain links TRBV5-3 with TRBJ1-6, with no clear D. TRBV5-3 is assigned to the ORF class and has an uncertain function. CDR3 length equals 11 residues. Deletions cut 4 bases from V and 10 bases from J, with 6 bases between. CDR3 sequence (DNA): TGTGCCAGAAGCGCTGAGTCACCCCTCCACTTT. It specifies CARSAESPLHF.

This chain joins TRBV19 and TRBJ1-2; maybe TRBD1 (6 bases). With 5 bases removed from V and 4 bases from J, the gap between germline ends came to 17 bases. The CDR3 length is 15 residues. The germline V gene encodes CDR1 LNHDA and CDR2 SQIVND (reference sequence). CDR3 sequence reads: CASSPRTGDIYGYTF. The CDR3 region has the DNA TGTGCCAGTAGTCCCCGAACGGGGGACATCTATGGCTACACCTTC.

The V gene is TRBV4-2, the J gene TRBJ1-5; maybe TRBD1 (5 bases). The germline gives CDR1 LGHNA, CDR2 YNFKEQ. The CDR3 totals 13 residues. V was clipped by 4 bases and J by 4 bases, with 8 bases between them. This chain's CDR3 is CASSRGGNQPQHF. The DNA for the CDR3 is TGTGCCAGCAGCCGGGGGGGAAATCAGCCCCAGCATTTT.

This CDR3 reads CASSHGRGAYEQYF. The CDR3 region has the DNA TGTGCCAGCAGCCACGGACGGGGGGCCTACGAGCAGTACTTC. The chain employs TRBV11-1 and TRBJ2-7, with 7 bases aligning to TRBD2. Germline values: CDR1 SGHAT, CDR2 FQDESV (reference sequence). This CDR3 region has 14 residues. The J segment lost 2 bases and the V segment lost 5 bases, leaving 6 bases of the junction unmatched.

The CDR3 protein is CAWSSVNYGYTF. The CDR3 DNA sequence: TGTGCCTGGAGTTCCGTTAACTATGGCTACACCTTC. The chain couples TRBV30 to TRBJ1-2; no definite D call. V lost 2 bases and J lost 1, with 5 bases in between. CDR1 and CDR2 from the germline V gene are GTSNPN and SVGIG (reference sequence). The CDR3 runs 12 residues.

CDR3 nucleotide sequence: TGTGCCAGCAGCTTAGTAGGTGTTGGTGAGACCCAGTACTTC. Protein: CASSLVGVGETQYF. The chain uses TRBV7-9 and TRBJ2-5; D remains ambiguous. CDR3 length: 14 amino acids. Germline CDR1 SEHNR, CDR2 FQNEAQ (reference sequence). V gave up 1 base and J gave up 5 bases, with 11 bases separating them.

This chain joins TRBV6-6 and TRBJ2-3; TRBD2 aligns across 9 bases. Trimming cost V 6 bases and J 5 bases; bases outside gene matches: 9. The CDR3 totals 15 residues. Looked up from germline, CDR1 is MNHNY and CDR2 is SVGAGI (reference sequence). The CDR3 sequence: CASSSGGGAGDTQYF. In nucleotides, the CDR3 is TGTGCCAGCAGCAGCGGCGGGGGGGCCGGAGATACGCAGTATTTT.

CDR3 nucleotides: TGTGCCGGGAAGCAGCGGGGGGCAGGGGAGCAGTACTTC. This translates into CAGKQRGAGEQYF. This rearrangement joins TRBV30 to TRBJ2-7, with 9 bases lining up with TRBD2. CDR1 is GTSNPN, CDR2 SVGIG, per germline (reference sequence). The CDR3 sequence is 13 residues long. Trimming cost V 8 bases and J 7 bases; bases outside gene matches: 12.

This clone was detected only once. The J gene is TRBJ1-2, the V gene TRBV19; unclear D gene. Germline CDR1 reads LNHDA; CDR2 reads SQIVND (reference sequence). CDR3 length: 12 residues. V was shortened by 3 bases and J by 7 bases, with 9 bases between the two germline ends. The CDR3 bases are TGTGCCAGTAGTATGGGTAGTACTGGCTACACCTTC. Protein: CASSMGSTGYTF.

The chain joins TRBV28 to TRBJ1-5, with D perhaps TRBD1 (6 bases). The CDR3 spans 14 residues. Per the germline V gene, CDR1 is MDHEN and CDR2 is SYDVKM. The V end lost 5 bases, the J end lost 2 bases, and 10 bases lay between the germline ends. CDR3: CASSVTGRNQPQHF. The CDR3 DNA is TGTGCCAGCAGTGTAACAGGGCGCAATCAGCCCCAGCATTTT. Filled out from reference TRBV28 and TRBJ1-5, the complete variable domain reads DVKVTQSSRYLVKRTGEKVFLECVQDMDHENMFWYRQDPGLGLRLIYFSYDVKMKEKGDIPEGYSVSREKKERFSLILESASTNQTSMYLCASSVTGRNQPQHFGDGTRLSIL.

This clone was observed a single time. The chain combines TRBV10-3 with TRBJ2-5; possible D gene TRBD1, 6 bases. The V gene lost 2 bases and the J gene lost 3 bases, with 16 bases spanning the gap. CDR1 is ENHRY, CDR2 SYGVKD, per germline. The CDR3 runs to 16 residues. The CDR3 protein is CAISERYQQGEETQYF. The CDR3 DNA follows: TGTGCCATCAGTGAGCGGTATCAACAGGGCGAAGAGACCCAGTACTTC.

This chain connects TRBV5-1 to TRBJ1-1, with TRBD1 matching over 8 bases. CDR3 size: 13 residues. The J segment lost 8 bases and the V segment lost 0 bases, leaving 3 bases of the junction unmatched. Germline V gene sequence: CDR1 SGHRS, CDR2 YFSETQ. CDR3 in amino acids: CASSLGTGLEAFF. CDR3 DNA: TGCGCCAGCAGCTTGGGGACAGGGCTCGAAGCTTTCTTT.

The rearrangement uses TRBV28 and TRBJ2-5; 9 nucleotides line up with TRBD1. CDR1 and CDR2 (germline): MDHEN, SYDVKM. There are 14 residues in the CDR3. J gave up 4 bases and V 7 bases, and 7 bases lay outside the gene matches. The CDR3 DNA reads as TGTGCCAGCACTACAGGGGGCCTCTTAGAGACCCAGTACTTC. Residues: CASTTGGLLETQYF.

The chain is built from TRBV11-1 and TRBJ2-2; the D gene could be TRBD1 or TRBD2 (6 bases each). The germline V and J ends were trimmed by 2 bases and 1 base, with 11 bases remaining between them. The V gene's germline CDR1 is SGHAT and CDR2 FQDESV (reference sequence). CDR3 length equals 16 residues. The CDR3 DNA sequence: TGTGCCAGCAGCTTATTCGGGGGCATGAACACCGGGGAGCTGTTTTTT. It is translated as CASSLFGGMNTGELFF.

In this sample, this clone turned up once. The chain employs TRBV28 and TRBJ1-2; maybe TRBD1 (5 bases). CDR3 size: 16 residues. Trimming pared 3 bases from V and 6 bases from J, leaving 20 bases between. Germline loops: CDR1 MDHEN, CDR2 SYDVKM. The CDR3 DNA is TGTGCCAGCAGTTTGGACTCGTGGGAGGGGATTAATGGCTACACCTTC. It yields the protein CASSLDSWEGINGYTF.

The rearrangement joins TRBV3-1 (or the pseudogene TRBV3-2) to TRBJ2-2; D is unclear. V dropped 10 bases and J dropped 4 bases, with 10 bases sitting between them. The CDR3 totals 12 residues. CDR1 is LGHDT and CDR2 is YNNKEL in the germline V gene (reference sequence). CDR3 loop: CATQTCTGELFF. CDR3 sequence (DNA): TGTGCCACTCAGACCTGCACCGGGGAGCTGTTTTTT.

The chain couples TRBV7-2 to TRBJ1-4; 7 bases are a match to TRBD1. This CDR3 spans 16 amino acids. The germline V gene encodes CDR1 SGHTA and CDR2 FQGNSA. The V segment lost 3 bases and the J segment 6 bases; nucleotides outside the gene matches: 10. The CDR3 protein is CASSFSGAGGDEKLFF. The DNA for the CDR3 is TGTGCCAGCAGCTTTAGCGGTGCAGGGGGTGATGAAAAACTGTTTTTT.